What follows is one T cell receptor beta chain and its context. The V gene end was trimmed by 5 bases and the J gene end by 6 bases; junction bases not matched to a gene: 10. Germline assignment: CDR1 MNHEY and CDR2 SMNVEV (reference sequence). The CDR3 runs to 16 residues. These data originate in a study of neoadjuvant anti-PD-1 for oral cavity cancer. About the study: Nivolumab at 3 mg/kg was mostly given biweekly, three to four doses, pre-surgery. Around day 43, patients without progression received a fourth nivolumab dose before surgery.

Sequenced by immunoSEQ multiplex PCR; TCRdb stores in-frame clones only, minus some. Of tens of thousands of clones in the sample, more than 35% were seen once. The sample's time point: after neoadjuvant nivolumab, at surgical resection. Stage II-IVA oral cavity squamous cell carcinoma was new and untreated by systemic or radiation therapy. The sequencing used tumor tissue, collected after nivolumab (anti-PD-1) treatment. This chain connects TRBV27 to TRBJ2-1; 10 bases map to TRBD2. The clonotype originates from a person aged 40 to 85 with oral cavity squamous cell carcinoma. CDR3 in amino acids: CASSRRLAGASNEQFF. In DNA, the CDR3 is TGTGCCAGCAGTCGGAGGCTAGCGGGGGCGTCCAATGAGCAGTTCTTC.